The clone carrying this TCR gamma chain is termed medium-sized. Other DNA sequences in the same sample also yield this CDR3. The source of the sample is a study of gamma-delta chains in newborns, infants, children. The overall study: Microbial exposure reportedly drives polyclonal innate γδ T cell expansion after birth.

TCRdb reanalysed the reads with CATT. The table includes 2,500 to 3,500 gamma-chain clones, less than 30% detected once. The J segment lost 7 bases and the V segment lost 0 bases, leaving 3 bases of the junction unmatched. Germline CDR1 is GITISATS and CDR2 is ISYDGTV (reference sequence). This CDR3 is 16 amino acids long. Sequenced material: blood. The chain is built from TRGV9 and TRGJP. The clonotype comes from a child who was a newborn, infant or young child, either healthy, febrile or measles-vaccinated (not recorded which). The CDR3 loop is CALWEVFELGKKIKVF. Here the CDR3 DNA reads TGTGCCTTGTGGGAGGTGTTCGAGTTGGGCAAAAAAATCAAGGTATTT.